Each of the 3 T cell receptor beta chains below was sequenced from the same sample in a study of T cells in Graves' hyperthyroidism and ophthalmopathy. Regions amplified from RNA transcripts were the TCR beta CDR3 regions. Carried out on the TCR CDR3, a first-round RT-PCR used the HTBI primer set. TCRdb itself ran the multiplex PCR reads through MiXCR, one entry per CDR3 protein. The sample lists about 350,000 distinct CDR3 sequences, about 15% occurring once. Sequencing was performed on blood. These receptors were obtained from a woman aged 25-40 years with Graves' hyperthyroidism.

This clonotype was observed a handful of times. The chain combines TRBV18 with TRBJ2-4; D is possibly TRBD1 (5 bases). Germline lookup yields CDR1 KGHSH and CDR2 LQKENI. The V end was cut by 1 base, the J end by 5 bases, with 6 bases between. This CDR3 region has 13 residues. The CDR3 reads CASSPRGENIQYF. Here the CDR3 DNA reads TGTGCCAGCTCACCACGGGGCGAAAACATTCAGTACTTC.

This clonotype was seen a few times. The chain links TRBV6-2 or TRBV6-3 to TRBJ2-7; 13 nucleotides match TRBD2. Germline V gene lookup returns CDR1 MNHEY and CDR2 SVGEGT. V was pared by 5 bases and J by 5 bases, with 9 bases of the junction left unmatched. The CDR3 loop spans 16 amino acids. The CDR3, as DNA: TGTGCCAGCAGTACACCGGGACTAGCGGGATCACACGAGCAGTACTTC. Translation gives CASSTPGLAGSHEQYF.

The genes are TRBV11-2 and TRBJ2-3; no definite D call. V was clipped by 4 bases and J by 6 bases, with 17 bases between them. The germline V gene has CDR1 SGHAT and CDR2 FQNNGV. CDR3 size: 15 residues. CDR3 in DNA: TGTGCCAGCAGCTCCCCGGCCTTTATTCGGGATACGCAGTATTTT. Protein product: CASSSPAFIRDTQYF.